The rows below give T cell receptor beta chains drawn from one sample of a study of T-cell reconstitution after alpha-beta-depleted transplantation in children. MiXCR, run by TCRdb on the PCR reads, gives a single entry per CDR3 protein. The sample has about 980,000 distinct CDR3 sequences; under 30% are singletons. The sample was PBMCs, mostly from graft donor cells, taken 360 days after TCRalphabeta/CD19-depleted stem cell transplant. These receptors were collected from a boy younger than two who had a stem cell transplant for SCID, so the T cells may come from the graft donor. Each CDR3 is given with its conserved first and last residue. A D gene is named only where the DNA matches it firmly. Clone size is shown for a subset of rows, as once, few, many or a class of expanded clone.

j_call v_call d_call clone_size cdr3_aa cdr3_nt
TRBJ1-5 TRBV7-9 . few CASSFLRPDGSNQPQHF TGTGCCAGCAGCTTTCTTCGCCCTGACGGAAGCAATCAGCCCCAGCATTTT
TRBJ2-1 TRBV6-2/TRBV6-3 . few CASSYEDNEQFF TGTGCCAGCAGTTACGAGGACAATGAGCAGTTCTTC
TRBJ2-7 TRBV27 . . CASSPLGGGLREQYF TGTGCCAGCAGTCCCCTAGGGGGAGGCCTTCGCGAGCAGTACTTC
TRBJ2-3 TRBV6-6 . . CASQRGGDTQYF TGTGCATCCCAACGGGGCGGAGATACGCAGTATTTT
TRBJ2-1 TRBV5-1 TRBD2 . CASSLVEGLRYNEQFF TGCGCCAGCAGCTTGGTAGAGGGACTAAGGTACAATGAGCAGTTCTTC
TRBJ2-7 TRBV7-9 . . CASSPREFYEQYF TGTGCCAGCAGCCCCCGGGAGTTCTACGAGCAGTACTTC
TRBJ2-1 TRBV20-1 TRBD2 few CSARDQGSGGSYNEQFF TGCAGTGCTAGAGATCAAGGTAGCGGGGGCTCCTACAATGAGCAGTTCTTC
TRBJ2-2 TRBV4-1 . . CASSHRTLGNTGELFF TGCGCCAGCAGCCATCGTACACTAGGAAACACCGGGGAGCTGTTTTTT
TRBJ1-1 TRBV12-3/TRBV12-4 TRBD1 few CASSVDRVNTEAFF TGTGCCAGCAGTGTGGACAGGGTGAACACTGAAGCTTTCTTT
TRBJ1-5 TRBV4-1 . few CASSQGEVRGNQPQHF TGCGCCAGCAGCCAAGGAGAAGTCAGGGGCAATCAGCCCCAGCATTTT
TRBJ2-5 TRBV10-3 . few CATRQGQETQYF TGTGCCACCAGACAAGGGCAAGAGACCCAGTACTTC
TRBJ2-5 TRBV9 . few CASSVGGLHQETQYF TGTGCCAGCAGCGTAGGTGGACTTCATCAAGAGACCCAGTACTTC
TRBJ2-1 TRBV10-3 TRBD2 . CAIRRTSDTNEQFF TGTGCCATCAGACGGACTAGCGACACCAATGAGCAGTTCTTC
TRBJ2-7 TRBV7-2 . . CASTKGTEKEQYF TGTGCCAGCACCAAGGGGACGGAGAAAGAGCAGTACTTC
TRBJ1-1 TRBV12-3/TRBV12-4 . . CASSPVGPPGAFF TGTGCCAGCAGTCCCGTGGGACCGCCAGGGGCTTTCTTT
TRBJ2-7 TRBV9 TRBD1 . CASSAGTGVIYEQYF TGTGCCAGCAGCGCCGGGACAGGGGTAATCTACGAGCAGTACTTC
TRBJ2-1 TRBV6-6 . many CATYLREQFF TGTGCCACCTATTTACGGGAGCAGTTCTTC
TRBJ1-1 TRBV18 . few CASSPPVPNTEAFF TGTGCCAGCTCACCCCCAGTACCGAACACTGAAGCTTTCTTT
TRBJ2-3 TRBV5-6 . few CASSADSTDTQYF TGTGCCAGCAGCGCCGACAGCACAGATACGCAGTATTTT
TRBJ2-7 TRBV7-9 TRBD1 . CASSFTRDSLTYEQYF TGTGCCAGCAGTTTTACCCGGGACAGCCTCACCTACGAGCAGTACTTC
TRBJ2-1 TRBV4-1 TRBD2 once CASGQVSGGDYNEQFF TGCGCCAGCGGCCAGGTCAGCGGGGGGGATTACAATGAGCAGTTCTTC
TRBJ2-3 TRBV29-1 . . CSVEDLRGGGSHTQYF TGCAGCGTTGAAGATCTGCGGGGAGGTGGCTCGCATACGCAGTATTTT
TRBJ2-7 TRBV24-1 TRBD1 few CAIRRDRGRGEQYF TGTGCCATCCGCCGGGACAGGGGGCGCGGGGAGCAGTACTTC
TRBJ1-2 TRBV15 TRBD1 . CATSRVGQDGAFKMKGYTF TGTGCCACCAGCAGAGTCGGACAGGATGGGGCGTTTAAGATGAAAGGCTACACCTTC
TRBJ1-2 TRBV5-1 . . CASSLGTTGNYGYTF TGCGCCAGCAGCTTGGGAACCACAGGAAACTATGGCTACACCTTC
TRBJ2-5 TRBV5-1 . . CASSLRDTSQETQYF TGCGCCAGCAGCTTGAGGGACACAAGCCAAGAGACCCAGTACTTC
TRBJ1-5 TRBV20-1 TRBD1 few CSARTGESNQPQHF TGCAGTGCACGGACAGGGGAAAGCAATCAGCCCCAGCATTTT
TRBJ1-5 TRBV10-3 TRBD1 few CAISDITGDNQPQHF TGTGCCATCAGTGATATTACAGGGGACAATCAGCCCCAGCATTTT
TRBJ2-3 TRBV20-1 TRBD2 . CSGRAGGTDTQYF TGCAGTGGGAGGGCGGGGGGCACAGATACGCAGTATTTT
TRBJ1-1 TRBV12-3/TRBV12-4 . few CASSFGSRTEAFF TGTGCCAGCAGTTTTGGTTCGAGGACTGAAGCTTTCTTT
TRBJ1-2 TRBV20-1 . . CSARTDGAPWGYTF TGCAGTGCGAGGACGGACGGCGCTCCTTGGGGCTACACCTTC
TRBJ2-1 TRBV12-3/TRBV12-4 TRBD1 few CASSEGQGKMDEQFF TGTGCCAGCAGCGAGGGACAGGGGAAGATGGATGAGCAGTTCTTC
TRBJ2-7 TRBV15 . . CATSRKTGPYEQYF TGTGCCACCAGCAGAAAGACAGGTCCCTACGAGCAGTACTTC
TRBJ1-1 TRBV20-1 . . CSARATWDTEAFF TGCAGTGCTCGAGCGACTTGGGACACTGAAGCTTTCTTT
TRBJ2-5 TRBV14 . . CASSQPRPGVGETQYF TGTGCCAGCAGCCAACCCCGACCGGGAGTCGGAGAGACCCAGTACTTC
TRBJ2-2 TRBV10-3 TRBD2 few CAISAGRRGDAGELFF TGTGCCATCAGTGCCGGGAGGCGGGGGGACGCCGGGGAGCTGTTTTTT
TRBJ1-3 TRBV4-1 . . CASSPRAGGTTIYF TGCGCCAGCAGCCCCCGGGCGGGGGGGACCACCATATATTTT
TRBJ2-3 TRBV9 . few CASSVGRRGSTDTQYF TGTGCCAGCAGCGTAGGGCGACGGGGGAGCACAGATACGCAGTATTTT
TRBJ2-5 TRBV20-1 . . CSAREVRWKETQYF TGCAGTGCTAGAGAGGTCCGCTGGAAAGAGACCCAGTACTTC
TRBJ2-7 TRBV5-1 . once CASSLVSGEGYEQYF TGCGCCAGCAGCTTGGTGTCGGGGGAAGGCTACGAGCAGTACTTC
TRBJ2-1 TRBV12-3/TRBV12-4 . few CASLGFYEQFF TGTGCCAGTCTAGGGTTTTACGAGCAGTTCTTC
TRBJ2-1 TRBV6-1 . . CASVNHNEQFF TGTGCCAGTGTAAACCACAATGAGCAGTTCTTC
TRBJ2-1 TRBV5-8 . . CASSRLVSIINEQFF TGTGCCAGCAGCCGACTAGTCTCGATTATCAATGAGCAGTTCTTC
TRBJ2-1 TRBV5-6 TRBD2 once CASLWGGSYNEQFF TGTGCCAGCTTATGGGGGGGCTCCTACAATGAGCAGTTCTTC
TRBJ2-3 TRBV11-2 . . CASSPPSWGPDTQYF TGTGCCAGCAGCCCCCCCTCCTGGGGTCCAGATACGCAGTATTTT
TRBJ2-1 TRBV5-1 TRBD2 . CASSLSRGGHNEQFF TGCGCCAGCAGCTTAAGTCGGGGGGGTCACAATGAGCAGTTCTTC
TRBJ1-1 TRBV19 TRBD1 . CASKVAGGDFTEAFF TGTGCCAGTAAGGTCGCAGGGGGCGATTTCACTGAAGCTTTCTTT
TRBJ2-5 TRBV29-1 . many CSVVGRARKTQYF TGCAGCGTTGTAGGCAGAGCGCGGAAGACCCAGTACTTC
TRBJ2-3 TRBV6-1 . few CASRPPGTDTQYF TGTGCCAGCAGGCCCCCAGGCACAGATACGCAGTATTTT
TRBJ2-7 TRBV20-1 TRBD1 few CSARDRRTGDHEQYF TGCAGTGCTAGAGATAGGAGGACAGGGGATCACGAGCAGTACTTC
TRBJ1-2 TRBV12-3/TRBV12-4 TRBD1 few CASSSPRGRGLLSGYTF TGTGCCAGCAGTTCGCCCCGTGGGAGGGGGCTGTTGAGTGGCTACACCTTC
TRBJ2-1 TRBV12-3/TRBV12-4 TRBD2 . CASSLLLAGGHNEQFF TGTGCCAGCAGCCTACTCCTAGCGGGGGGTCACAATGAGCAGTTCTTC
TRBJ2-3 TRBV5-8 . . CASSLGRGLPASTDTQYF TGTGCCAGCAGCTTGGGCAGGGGTCTACCTGCTAGCACAGATACGCAGTATTTT
TRBJ1-2 TRBV11-2 . . CASSLGVAPGGGGYTF TGTGCCAGCAGCTTAGGGGTGGCACCTGGAGGTGGTGGCTACACCTTC
TRBJ2-5 TRBV24-1 . . CATSGFGAQETQYF TGTGCCACCAGTGGTTTTGGGGCTCAAGAGACCCAGTACTTC
TRBJ2-2 TRBV6-1 TRBD1 . CASEDRVWELFF TGTGCCAGTGAGGACAGGGTCTGGGAGCTGTTTTTT
TRBJ2-1 TRBV4-3 TRBD2 few CASSHLSGGPYNEQFF TGCGCCAGCAGCCATCTATCGGGGGGGCCCTACAATGAGCAGTTCTTC
TRBJ2-1 TRBV7-8 . . CASTYRNEQFF TGTGCCAGCACCTACCGTAATGAGCAGTTCTTC
TRBJ1-6 TRBV4-3 . . CASSQDVSPGSGNSPLHF TGCGCCAGCAGCCAAGATGTCTCGCCAGGGTCGGGGAATTCACCCCTCCACTTT
TRBJ2-3 TRBV20-1 . many CSLTTKRNTQYF TGCAGTCTGACAACAAAGAGAAATACGCAGTATTTT